These 28 T cell receptor beta chains were all obtained from the same sample, sequenced in a study of cytomegalovirus exposure and HLA in healthy donors. Amplification used 60 Vbeta primers and 13 Jbeta primers. The repertoire was sequenced with immunoSEQ multiplex PCR; TCRdb's copy has only in-frame clones and lacks some. This repertoire shows about 150,000 clones, about 61% found once; its top ten account for roughly 2.5%. The specimen sequenced was PBMCs. Receptors were obtained from a woman between 40 and 55 years old in good health and CMV-seronegative.

The gene calls are TRBV4-2 and TRBJ2-1; possibly TRBD2 for D (7 bases). Germline-derived CDR1 and CDR2 are LGHNA and YNFKEQ. Trimming took 7 bases from V and 5 from J, leaving 21 bases between them. The CDR3 runs to 16 residues. The CDR3, as DNA: TGTGCCAGCAAGCGGAGCTCGACGGGGGGCCACAATGAGCAGTTCTTC. Its protein is CASKRSSTGGHNEQFF.

The chain carries TRBV19 and TRBJ2-3; 7 bases align to TRBD1. There are 14 residues in the CDR3. Per germline, CDR1 LNHDA and CDR2 SQIVND (reference sequence). After removal of 6 bases from V and 2 bases from J, the junction contained 5 bases not matched to a gene. CDR3 sequence (DNA): TGTGCCAGTAGGAAAACAGGGGTCACAGATACGCAGTATTTT. This sequence encodes CASRKTGVTDTQYF.

This rearrangement joins TRBV4-2 to TRBJ2-1; unclear D gene. Trimming took 4 bases from V and 0 from J, leaving 13 bases between them. Per germline, CDR1 LGHNA and CDR2 YNFKEQ. This CDR3 has 16 amino acids. The CDR3 spells CASSLFGGSSYNEQFF. The DNA of the CDR3 is TGTGCCAGCAGCCTCTTCGGCGGTAGCTCCTACAATGAGCAGTTCTTC.

CDR3 in DNA: TGTGCCAGCAGTGAACGAAAGGGGCACACCGGGGAGCTGTTTTTT. This sequence encodes CASSERKGHTGELFF. The chain combines TRBV2 with TRBJ2-2, with a tentative D call TRBD1 (5 bases). Germline values: CDR1 SNHLY, CDR2 FYNNEI. The germline V and J ends were trimmed by 2 bases and 3 bases, with 10 bases remaining between them. The CDR3 length is 15 residues.

The V and J genes are TRBV4-1 and TRBJ2-5; no definite D call. CDR1 and CDR2 from the germline V gene are MGHRA and YSYEKL. CDR3 size: 15 residues. Trimming removed 2 bases from V and 2 bases from J, with 12 bases in between. CDR3 sequence: CASSQFLVVQETQYF. The CDR3 DNA follows: TGCGCCAGCAGCCAATTTTTAGTAGTGCAAGAGACCCAGTACTTC.

The chain employs TRBV7-2 and TRBJ1-1, with 8 positions matching TRBD1. This CDR3 comprises 14 residues. The trim removed 3 bases at V and 5 bases at J, leaving 5 bases unmatched. Germline-derived CDR1 and CDR2 are SGHTA and FQGNSA. As DNA, the CDR3 is TGTGCCAGCAGCTTTACAGGGGGACGAACTGAAGCTTTCTTT. Translated, it gives CASSFTGGRTEAFF.

The chain links TRBV7-2 to TRBJ2-7, with unresolved D. This CDR3 is built from 13 residues. Germline loops: CDR1 SGHTA, CDR2 FQGNSA. Trimming cost V 4 bases and J 5 bases, with 12 bases left between them. The CDR3 region is CASSSVALNEQYF. The CDR3 DNA sequence: TGTGCCAGCAGCTCGGTCGCCCTCAACGAGCAGTACTTC.

The count of this clone is one. The rearrangement joins TRBV19 to TRBJ1-1, with 9 bases fitting TRBD1. V was pared by 7 bases and J by 7 bases, with 13 bases of the junction left unmatched. The CDR3 runs 15 residues. The V gene's germline CDR1 is LNHDA and CDR2 SQIVND (reference sequence). CDR3 residues: CASKSAGTGIGEAFF. In DNA, the CDR3 is TGTGCCAGTAAATCGGCCGGGACAGGGATCGGTGAAGCTTTCTTT.

This sequence joins TRBV20-1 and TRBJ1-1; D remains ambiguous. In germline, CDR1 is DFQATT, CDR2 SNEGSKA (reference sequence). CDR3 length equals 11 residues. Trimming removed 7 bases at V and 0 bases at J, with 6 bases between. The chain's CDR3 is CSGSLNTEAFF. DNA of the CDR3: TGCAGTGGAAGCCTGAACACTGAAGCTTTCTTT.

The CDR3 protein is CASSGTSGLPYEQYF. The CDR3 DNA reads as TGTGCCAGCTCGGGGACTAGCGGTCTTCCCTACGAGCAGTACTTC. This chain uses TRBV2 with TRBJ2-7, with TRBD2 matching over 11 bases. The CDR3 has 15 amino acids. V lost 8 bases to trimming and J lost 2 bases; unmatched junction nucleotides: 8. Per the germline V gene, CDR1 is SNHLY and CDR2 is FYNNEI.

The V gene is TRBV28, the J gene TRBJ1-1, with 7 bases identical to TRBD1. From germline, CDR1 is MDHEN and CDR2 SYDVKM. The CDR3 covers 14 residues. After removal of 4 bases from V and 4 bases from J, the junction contained 6 bases not matched to a gene. This chain's CDR3 is CASSSGTVATEAFF. As DNA, the CDR3 is TGTGCCAGCAGTTCAGGGACAGTGGCCACTGAAGCTTTCTTT. The full variable domain, completed using reference TRBV28 and TRBJ1-1, is DVKVTQSSRYLVKRTGEKVFLECVQDMDHENMFWYRQDPGLGLRLIYFSYDVKMKEKGDIPEGYSVSREKKERFSLILESASTNQTSMYLCASSSGTVATEAFFGQGTRLTVV.

The chain joins TRBV5-6 to TRBJ2-7; 7 nucleotides line up with TRBD1. V trimming: 0 bases; J trimming: 6 bases; junction bases outside the gene matches: 3. This CDR3 is built from 13 residues. In germline, CDR1 is SGHDT, CDR2 YYEEEE. DNA for the CDR3: TGTGCCAGCAGCTTGGCCACAGGGGCCGAGCAGTACTTC. Its translation is CASSLATGAEQYF.

The V and J genes are TRBV6-1 and TRBJ1-3; the match to TRBD1 covers 7 bases. Germline V gene data show CDR1 as MNHNS and CDR2 as SASEGT. With V trimmed by 6 bases and J by 8 bases, 10 bases remained unmatched. The CDR3 is 14 residues long. Written as DNA, the CDR3 is TGTGCCAGCAGATCGGGACAGTGGGTGGACACCATATATTTT. This sequence encodes CASRSGQWVDTIYF.

The V call is TRBV2, the J call TRBJ2-5, with D tentatively TRBD2 (7 bases). V was pared by 4 bases and J by 5 bases, with 11 bases between. This CDR3 is 13 amino acids long. Germline loops: CDR1 SNHLY, CDR2 FYNNEI. The CDR3 nucleotides read TGTGCCAGCAGTGGGGGGGGCTGGGAGACCCAGTACTTC. Translating it yields CASSGGGWETQYF.

This clone was counted between two and nine times. The CDR3 coding sequence is TGCGCCAGCAGCTTGGGAACAGGTCACAATGAAAAACTGTTTTTT. This gives the protein CASSLGTGHNEKLFF. This chain uses TRBV5-1 with TRBJ1-4; the D gene is possibly TRBD1 (5 bases). The CDR3 contains 15 residues. Germline lookup yields CDR1 SGHRS and CDR2 YFSETQ. Trimming stripped 0 bases from V and 5 bases from J, with 11 bases between.

V usage is TRBV9 and J usage is TRBJ2-3; 7 nucleotides match TRBD2. V was clipped by 6 bases and J by 2 bases; unmatched bases: 15. The CDR3 length is 17 residues. Germline V gene sequence: CDR1 SGDLS, CDR2 YYNGEE. CDR3 in amino acids: CASTFSPKRGLTDTQYF. The CDR3, as DNA: TGTGCCAGCACCTTCTCCCCCAAGCGGGGCCTCACAGATACGCAGTATTTT.

The chain has TRBV5-1 and TRBJ2-3, with 11 bases aligning to TRBD2. CDR1 is SGHRS, CDR2 YFSETQ, per germline. The CDR3 sequence is 16 residues long. V gave up 3 bases and J gave up 6 bases; unmatched junction bases: 9. The CDR3 nucleotides are TGCGCCAGCAGCTGGAACCCGGGACTAGCGGTGGATACGCAGTATTTT. Translating it yields CASSWNPGLAVDTQYF.

The genes are TRBV14 and TRBJ1-4; tentative D call: TRBD1 (6 bases). Trimming took 4 bases from V and 9 from J, leaving 12 bases between them. This CDR3 has 13 residues. Germline-derived CDR1 and CDR2 are SGHDN and FVKESK. This chain's CDR3 is CASSLGGGKKLFF. DNA for the CDR3: TGTGCCAGCAGCCTGGGAGGGGGAAAAAAACTGTTTTTT.

The chain combines TRBV6-1 with TRBJ1-5; 7 bases are shared with TRBD1. V gave up 3 bases and J gave up 1 base; unmatched junction bases: 0. Germline V CDR1 and CDR2: MNHNS, SASEGT. The length of the CDR3 is 14 residues. The CDR3 bases are TGTGCCAGCAGTGACAGGGGGAGCAATCAGCCCCAGCATTTT. Its translation is CASSDRGSNQPQHF.

The V call is TRBV18, the J call TRBJ1-1; the D is unclear. V shed 3 bases and J shed 2 bases, with 7 bases lying between them. CDR1 and CDR2 (germline): KGHSH, LQKENI. This CDR3 has 13 residues. The CDR3, as DNA: TGTGCCAGCTCACCGTCAGGTAACACTGAAGCTTTCTTT. Translating gives CASSPSGNTEAFF. Using reference TRBV18 and TRBJ1-1 for the parts outside the CDR3, the full variable domain is NAGVMQNPRHLVRRRGQEARLRCSPMKGHSHVYWYRQLPEEGLKFMVYLQKENIIDESGMPKERFSAEFPKEGPSILRIQQVVRGDSAAYFCASSPSGNTEAFFGQGTRLTVV.

The rearrangement joins TRBV19 to TRBJ2-1, with D perhaps TRBD2 (6 bases). The length of the CDR3 is 16 residues. V lost 6 bases and J 2 bases, leaving 17 bases between the germline ends. The germline CDR1 and CDR2 sequences are LNHDA and SQIVND (reference sequence). CDR3 sequence (DNA): TGTGCCAGTAGCGTCTCGGGAGAATCGCCCTACAATGAGCAGTTCTTC. Its protein product is CASSVSGESPYNEQFF. The whole variable domain, filled in from reference TRBV19 and TRBJ2-1, reads DGGITQSPKYLFRKEGQNVTLSCEQNLNHDAMYWYRQDPGQGLRLIYYSQIVNDFQKGDIAEGYSVSREKKESFPLTVTSAQKNPTAFYLCASSVSGESPYNEQFFGPGTRLTVL.

The chain uses TRBV5-1 and TRBJ1-5; D is possibly TRBD1 (5 bases). Germline V gives CDR1 SGHRS, CDR2 YFSETQ. V was cut by 1 base and J by 3 bases, with 8 bases left in between. The CDR3 runs 14 residues. The CDR3 nucleotides are TGCGCCAGCAGCTTGTCGGGACTCAATCAGCCCCAGCATTTT. Its protein product is CASSLSGLNQPQHF. The full variable domain, with the rest looked up from reference TRBV5-1 and TRBJ1-5, is KAGVTQTPRYLIKTRGQQVTLSCSPISGHRSVSWYQQTPGQGLQFLFEYFSETQRNKGNFPGRFSGRQFSNSRSEMNVSTLELGDSALYLCASSLSGLNQPQHFGDGTRLSIL.

The chain combines TRBV6-1 with TRBJ2-7; 7 bases align to TRBD1. J gave up 6 bases and V 11 bases, and 13 bases lay outside the gene matches. The CDR3 is 13 residues long. The germline CDR1 and CDR2 sequences are MNHNS and SASEGT. For the CDR3, the DNA is TGTGCCGGATCCAAAGACAGGGACGGCGAGCAGTACTTC. As protein: CAGSKDRDGEQYF.

This chain connects TRBV30 to TRBJ2-2; 9 positions match TRBD1. V was pared by 1 base and J by 2 bases, with 8 bases of the junction left unmatched. This CDR3 contains 17 residues. Germline CDR1 reads GTSNPN; CDR2 reads SVGIG (reference sequence). CDR3 in amino acids: CAWSGQGGGRNTGELFF. In DNA, the CDR3 is TGTGCCTGGAGTGGACAGGGGGGCGGACGAAACACCGGGGAGCTGTTTTTT.

The rearrangement uses TRBV11-2 and TRBJ1-1, with D hard to call. The CDR3 totals 14 residues. Per the germline V gene, CDR1 is SGHAT and CDR2 is FQNNGV. V was cut by 7 bases and J by 3 bases, with 15 bases left in between. The CDR3 loop reads CASTSLFDYTEAFF. The DNA of the CDR3 is TGTGCCAGCACCTCCCTCTTTGACTACACTGAAGCTTTCTTT. Variable domain in full (rest from reference TRBV11-2 and TRBJ1-1): EAGVAQSPRYKIIEKRQSVAFWCNPISGHATLYWYQQILGQGPKLLIQFQNNGVVDDSQLPKDRFSAERLKGVDSTLKIQPAKLEDSAVYLCASTSLFDYTEAFFGQGTRLTVV.

J is TRBJ1-4 and V is TRBV6-5; a possible D gene is TRBD1 (5 bases). Deletions cut 4 bases from V and 8 bases from J, with 14 bases between. CDR3 size: 14 residues. Germline V gene data show CDR1 as MNHEY and CDR2 as SVGAGI. In DNA, the CDR3 is TGTGCCAGCAGTTTGTCAGGGTTTCGGGAAAAACTGTTTTTT. It is translated as CASSLSGFREKLFF.

CDR3 sequence: CASSGGGFEAFF. The DNA of the CDR3 is TGTGCCAGCAGTGGAGGAGGGTTTGAAGCTTTCTTT. V and J are TRBV2 and TRBJ1-1; D is undetermined. Trimming left V 4 bases short and J 7 bases short, with 10 bases between. Looked up from germline, CDR1 is SNHLY and CDR2 is FYNNEI. The CDR3 loop spans 12 amino acids.

This sequence joins TRBV30 and TRBJ1-4, with no clear D. V gave up 2 bases and J gave up 3 bases, with 13 bases separating them. Germline CDR1 reads GTSNPN; CDR2 reads SVGIG (reference sequence). The CDR3 spans 15 residues. CDR3 sequence (DNA): TGTGCCTGGAGTACCTCCGGGATACCTAATGAAAAACTGTTTTTT. Translated, it gives CAWSTSGIPNEKLFF.